This TCR beta chain came from a study of T cells after yellow fever vaccination. The authors made TCR cDNA by 5'RACE template switching, adding a universal primer site and UMIs. Using its own MiXCR run on the 5' RACE reads, TCRdb lists one record per CDR3 protein. The profile shows a few hundred thousand distinct CDR3 sequences, about 4% of them singletons. This clonotype was recorded at least ten times. Its antigen is not identified. Findings of the study overall: In FACS-sorted repertoires, abundant clonotypes from the bulk population could appear as contaminants.

The V end lost 3 bases, the J end lost 8 bases, and 11 bases lay between the germline ends. The CDR3 has 13 amino acids. CDR1 LNHDA and CDR2 SQIVND come from the germline V gene (reference sequence). The sequencing used PBMCs, collected 5 days after the yellow fever booster vaccination. This chain links TRBV19 with TRBJ2-1; a possible D gene is TRBD1 (5 bases). The TCR was taken from a man aged 18-30 years who received the YFV17D yellow fever vaccine. In nucleotides, the CDR3 is TGTGCCAGTAGTATCGGCTGGGGCCATGAGCAGTTCTTC. It codes for CASSIGWGHEQFF.